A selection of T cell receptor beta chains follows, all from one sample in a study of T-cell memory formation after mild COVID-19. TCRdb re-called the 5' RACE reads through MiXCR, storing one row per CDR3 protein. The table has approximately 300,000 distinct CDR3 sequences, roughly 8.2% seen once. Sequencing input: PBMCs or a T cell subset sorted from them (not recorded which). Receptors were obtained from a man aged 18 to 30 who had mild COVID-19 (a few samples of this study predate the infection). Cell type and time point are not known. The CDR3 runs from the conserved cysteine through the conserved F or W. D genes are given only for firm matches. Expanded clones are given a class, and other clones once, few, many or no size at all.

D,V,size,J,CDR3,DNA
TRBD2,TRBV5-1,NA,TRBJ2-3,CASSLGSSGGPTDTQYF,TGCGCCAGCAGCTTGGGTAGTAGCGGGGGACCCACAGATACGCAGTATTTT
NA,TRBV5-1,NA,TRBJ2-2,CASRRMDANTGELFF,TGCGCCAGCAGGCGGATGGACGCGAACACCGGGGAGCTGTTTTTT
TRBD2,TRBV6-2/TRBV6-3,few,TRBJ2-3,CASSYSPLAGLTDTQYF,TGTGCCAGCAGTTACTCTCCTCTAGCGGGTCTCACAGATACGCAGTATTTT
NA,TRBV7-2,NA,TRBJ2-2,CASSLARATGELFF,TGTGCCAGCAGCTTAGCCAGGGCTACCGGGGAGCTGTTTTTT
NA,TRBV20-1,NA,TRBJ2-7,CSARGLGRSSYEQYF,TGCAGTGCTAGAGGTCTTGGCCGAAGCTCCTACGAGCAGTACTTC
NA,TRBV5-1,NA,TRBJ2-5,CASSLAGGKEETQYF,TGCGCCAGCAGCTTGGCCGGAGGGAAGGAAGAGACCCAGTACTTC
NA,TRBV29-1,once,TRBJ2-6,CSVEDWNGDGANVLTF,TGCAGCGTTGAAGATTGGAATGGGGATGGGGCCAACGTCCTGACTTTC
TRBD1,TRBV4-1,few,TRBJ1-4,CASSPGQAATNEKLFF,TGCGCCAGCAGCCCGGGACAGGCTGCAACTAATGAAAAACTGTTTTTT
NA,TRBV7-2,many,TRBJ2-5,CASSRETYQETQYF,TGTGCCAGCAGCCGAGAGACGTACCAAGAGACCCAGTACTTC
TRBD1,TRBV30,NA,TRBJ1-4,CAWSVRHRGGEKLFF,TGTGCCTGGAGTGTACGTCACAGGGGAGGCGAAAAACTGTTTTTT
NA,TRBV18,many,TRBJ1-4,CASSPRTVTNEKLFF,TGTGCCAGCTCACCCCGGACAGTAACTAATGAAAAACTGTTTTTT
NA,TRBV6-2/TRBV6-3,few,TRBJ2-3,CASSYPPLSSDTQYF,TGTGCCAGCAGTTACCCACCACTCAGTTCCGATACGCAGTATTTT
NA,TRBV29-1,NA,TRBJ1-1,CSSSTGVDTEAFF,TGCAGCTCCTCCACGGGGGTAGACACTGAAGCTTTCTTT
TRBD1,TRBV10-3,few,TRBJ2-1,CAISSQGANSYNEQFF,TGTGCCATCAGTTCACAGGGGGCAAACTCCTACAATGAGCAGTTCTTC
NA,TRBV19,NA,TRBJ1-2,CASSDSAGISYGYTF,TGTGCCAGTAGTGACTCGGCCGGGATTTCCTATGGCTACACCTTC
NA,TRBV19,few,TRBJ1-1,CATSSHPSEAFF,TGTGCCACCAGTAGCCACCCCTCTGAAGCTTTCTTT
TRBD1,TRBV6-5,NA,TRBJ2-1,CASSYLGYDRGNEQFF,TGTGCCAGCAGTTACTTAGGCTACGACAGGGGGAATGAGCAGTTCTTC
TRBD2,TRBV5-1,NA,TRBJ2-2,CASSLAPSGGANTGELFF,TGCGCCAGCAGCTTGGCCCCTAGCGGGGGGGCCAACACCGGGGAGCTGTTTTTT
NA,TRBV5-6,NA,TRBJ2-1,CASVRVDSAYNEQFF,TGTGCCAGCGTGCGAGTAGACTCTGCCTACAATGAGCAGTTCTTC
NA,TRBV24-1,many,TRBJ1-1,CATSAGAYTEAFF,TGTGCCACCAGTGCAGGGGCGTATACTGAAGCTTTCTTT
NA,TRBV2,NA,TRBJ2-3,CASGTSTDTQYF,TGTGCCAGCGGAACTAGCACAGATACGCAGTATTTT
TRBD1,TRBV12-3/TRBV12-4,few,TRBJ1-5,CASSQTGTEYQPQHF,TGTGCCAGCAGTCAAACCGGGACAGAATATCAGCCCCAGCATTTT
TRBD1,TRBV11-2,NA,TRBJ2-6,CASSLIQGTRGANVLTF,TGTGCCAGCAGCTTGATACAGGGGACGCGCGGGGCCAACGTCCTGACTTTC
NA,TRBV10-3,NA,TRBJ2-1,CAISDSYNEQFF,TGTGCCATCAGTGATAGTTACAATGAGCAGTTCTTC
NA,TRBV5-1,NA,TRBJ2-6,CASSFGDFSGANVLTF,TGCGCCAGCAGCTTCGGGGATTTCTCTGGGGCCAACGTCCTGACTTTC
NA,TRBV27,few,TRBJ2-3,CASRRGAGDTQYF,TGTGCCAGCCGCCGGGGGGCTGGGGATACGCAGTATTTT
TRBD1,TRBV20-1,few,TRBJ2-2,CSARDAGTGETGELFF,TGCAGTGCTAGAGATGCCGGGACAGGGGAAACCGGGGAGCTGTTTTTT
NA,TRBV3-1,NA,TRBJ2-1,CASSYGTLEQFF,TGTGCCAGCAGCTACGGGACTCTTGAGCAGTTCTTC
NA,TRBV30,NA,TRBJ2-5,CAWSVKWGETQYF,TGTGCCTGGAGTGTAAAATGGGGGGAGACCCAGTACTTC
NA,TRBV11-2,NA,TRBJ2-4,CASSPGGARGKHIQYF,TGTGCCAGCAGCCCAGGAGGGGCACGGGGCAAACACATTCAGTACTTC
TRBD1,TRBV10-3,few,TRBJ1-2,CAISQDRGTYGYTF,TGTGCCATCAGTCAGGACAGGGGGACGTATGGCTACACCTTC
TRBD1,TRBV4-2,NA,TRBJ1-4,CASSQPGQGHEKLFF,TGTGCCAGCAGCCAACCGGGACAGGGGCATGAAAAACTGTTTTTT
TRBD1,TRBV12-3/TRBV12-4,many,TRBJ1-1,CASSFDRATEAFF,TGTGCCAGCAGTTTCGACAGGGCCACTGAAGCTTTCTTT
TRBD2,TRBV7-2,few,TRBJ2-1,CASSFTSGGQNEQFF,TGTGCCAGCAGCTTCACTAGCGGGGGCCAAAATGAGCAGTTCTTC
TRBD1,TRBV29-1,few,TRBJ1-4,CSALGQGDEKLFF,TGCAGCGCCTTGGGACAGGGGGATGAAAAACTGTTTTTT
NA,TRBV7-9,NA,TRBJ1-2,CASSSVRPGGGNYGYTF,TGTGCCAGCAGCTCCGTCAGGCCGGGGGGTGGGAACTATGGCTACACCTTC
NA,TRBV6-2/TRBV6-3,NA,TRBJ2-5,CASRPWRGQETQYF,TGTGCCAGCCGCCCGTGGCGGGGCCAAGAGACCCAGTACTTC
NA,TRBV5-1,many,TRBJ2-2,CASSSTLTGELFF,TGCGCCAGCAGCTCCACTTTGACCGGGGAGCTGTTTTTT
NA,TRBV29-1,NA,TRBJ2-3,CSTRGGLATDTQYF,TGCAGTACGAGGGGGGGGTTGGCCACAGATACGCAGTATTTT
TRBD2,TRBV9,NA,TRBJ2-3,CASSVSPSGGTDTQYF,TGTGCCAGCAGCGTAAGTCCTAGCGGGGGTACAGATACGCAGTATTTT
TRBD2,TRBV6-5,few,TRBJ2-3,CASSYGASGYTDTQYF,TGTGCCAGCAGTTACGGGGCTAGCGGGTACACAGATACGCAGTATTTT
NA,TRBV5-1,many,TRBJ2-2,CASSLGQVNTGELFF,TGCGCCAGCAGCTTGGGCCAGGTGAACACCGGGGAGCTGTTTTTT
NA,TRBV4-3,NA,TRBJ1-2,CASSQDHPSVSYGYTF,TGCGCCAGCAGCCAAGATCACCCATCCGTCAGCTATGGCTACACCTTC
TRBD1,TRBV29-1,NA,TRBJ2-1,CSVSGSRDSGSYNEQFF,TGCAGCGTGAGTGGATCTAGGGACAGCGGATCATACAATGAGCAGTTCTTC
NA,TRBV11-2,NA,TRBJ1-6,CASSPQALRVTEALHF,TGTGCCAGCAGCCCTCAGGCCTTAAGGGTAACGGAGGCCCTCCACTTT
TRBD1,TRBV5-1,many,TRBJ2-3,CAGSSLTGGADTQYF,TGCGCCGGCAGCTCCCTGACAGGGGGCGCAGATACGCAGTATTTT
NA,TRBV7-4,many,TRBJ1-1,CASSFQGMNTEAFF,TGTGCCAGCAGCTTTCAGGGGATGAACACTGAAGCTTTCTTT
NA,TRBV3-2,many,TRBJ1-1,CASSLCGGGPNTEAFF,TGTGCCAGCAGCCTCTGTGGGGGGGGTCCAAACACTGAAGCTTTCTTT
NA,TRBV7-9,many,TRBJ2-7,CASGGQPRIYEQYF,TGTGCCAGCGGAGGACAGCCGAGAATCTACGAGCAGTACTTC
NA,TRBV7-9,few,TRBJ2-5,CASSPPAGETQYF,TGTGCCAGCAGCCCACCGGCGGGGGAGACCCAGTACTTC
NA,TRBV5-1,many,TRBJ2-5,CASSLDGGAETQYF,TGCGCCAGCAGCTTGGACGGCGGGGCAGAGACCCAGTACTTC
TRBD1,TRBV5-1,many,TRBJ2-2,CASSLGQGDTGELFF,TGCGCCAGCAGCCTGGGACAGGGTGACACCGGGGAGCTGTTTTTT